The 10 T cell receptor beta chains reported below all come from one sample, sequenced in a study of blood T cell repertoires in COVID-19. Libraries were prepared by immunoSEQ multiplex PCR; TCRdb keeps only in-frame clonotypes and omits some of them. Of roughly 26,000 clones listed, around 61% are singletons. The material sequenced was peripheral blood. The receptors derive from a man between 60 and 75 years old with active or convalescent COVID-19.

Only a few counts were recorded for this clone. The chain employs TRBV6-5 and TRBJ2-1, with D perhaps TRBD2 (6 bases). Trimming shortened V by 7 bases and J by 6 bases, and 19 bases separated the two germline ends. Germline assignment: CDR1 MNHEY and CDR2 SVGAGI. The CDR3 spans 15 residues. CDR3 sequence (DNA): TGTGCCAGCACCGACCGGGGAGGCTGGGCCAATGAGCAGTTCTTC. This gives the protein CASTDRGGWANEQFF.

This sequence joins TRBV28 and TRBJ2-2; a weak D match, TRBD1 (6 bases). The germline V gene has CDR1 MDHEN and CDR2 SYDVKM. There are 15 residues in the CDR3. Trimming removed 3 bases at V and 9 bases at J, with 17 bases between. The chain's CDR3 is CASSFGDTGRRELFF. The CDR3 DNA follows: TGTGCCAGCAGTTTCGGGGACACCGGCAGGAGGGAGCTGTTTTTT.

The chain joins TRBV6-5 to TRBJ1-6; TRBD1 aligns across 8 bases. Germline CDR1 and CDR2: MNHEY and SVGAGI. Losses at the gene ends were 0 bases for V and 9 bases for J; bases not matched to a gene: 4. The CDR3 is made up of 15 amino acids. CDR3 sequence (DNA): TGTGCCAGCAGTTACTCCGGACAGGGTTCTTCACCCCTCCACTTT. Residues: CASSYSGQGSSPLHF.

V is TRBV11-2 and J is TRBJ1-2, with a weak D call TRBD1 (6 bases). The V and J ends lost 5 bases and 2 bases respectively, with 15 bases between them. This CDR3 contains 15 residues. Germline V gene sequence: CDR1 SGHAT, CDR2 FQNNGV. CDR3 bases: TGTGCCAGCAGCGCCCCAGACAGGAGCAACTATGGCTACACCTTC. It specifies CASSAPDRSNYGYTF.

Only one count was recorded for this clone. The V call is TRBV29-1, the J call TRBJ2-1, with 7 bases identical to TRBD2. V dropped 3 bases and J dropped 1; count of bases not matched to a gene: 3. Germline lookup yields CDR1 SQVTM and CDR2 ANQGSEA. This CDR3 region has 14 residues. The CDR3 region is CSVEGGRSYNEQFF. The DNA of the CDR3 is TGCAGCGTTGAGGGAGGGAGGTCCTACAATGAGCAGTTCTTC.

The CDR3 DNA reads as TGTGCCAGGGCGGGGGGCTGGGACACTGAAGCTTTCTTT. Protein product: CARAGGWDTEAFF. The V and J genes are TRBV30 and TRBJ1-1; D is possibly TRBD1 (6 bases). V lost 8 bases and J 3 bases, leaving 16 bases between the germline ends. Germline V gives CDR1 GTSNPN, CDR2 SVGIG (reference sequence). The CDR3 is 13 amino acids.

The chain is built from TRBV6-5 and TRBJ2-7, with no clear D. The CDR3 sequence is 14 residues long. V shed 8 bases and J shed 7 bases, with 21 bases lying between them. Germline V gives CDR1 MNHEY, CDR2 SVGAGI. The CDR3 is CASALGSPSEEQYF. The CDR3 DNA follows: TGTGCCAGCGCTCTTGGCTCCCCCTCGGAGGAGCAGTACTTC.

The chain carries TRBV19 and TRBJ2-3; 13 bases are a match to TRBD2. The CDR3 has 18 residues. The germline V gene has CDR1 LNHDA and CDR2 SQIVND (reference sequence). V dropped 7 bases and J dropped 1; count of bases not matched to a gene: 11. The CDR3 region has the DNA TGTGCCAGTACCCCCCCTCCGGGACTAGCGGGGCGCACAGATACGCAGTATTTT. Its translation: CASTPPPGLAGRTDTQYF.

The V and J genes are TRBV19 and TRBJ1-3; D is undetermined. Germline V gene data show CDR1 as LNHDA and CDR2 as SQIVND (reference sequence). The CDR3 sequence is 17 residues long. With 2 bases removed from V and 3 bases from J, the gap between germline ends came to 17 bases. CDR3 sequence reads: CASSITPLLPLGNTIYF. CDR3 DNA: TGTGCCAGTAGTATAACGCCTCTACTCCCTCTTGGAAACACCATATATTTT.

This sequence joins TRBV6-1 and TRBJ2-7; TRBD1 aligns across 7 bases. The germline V gene has CDR1 MNHNS and CDR2 SASEGT. The CDR3 runs 16 residues. V was pared by 0 bases and J by 2 bases, with 7 bases of the junction left unmatched. CDR3 in amino acids: CASSEASWDSTYEQYF. CDR3 in DNA: TGTGCCAGCAGTGAAGCTTCGTGGGACAGTACCTACGAGCAGTACTTC.